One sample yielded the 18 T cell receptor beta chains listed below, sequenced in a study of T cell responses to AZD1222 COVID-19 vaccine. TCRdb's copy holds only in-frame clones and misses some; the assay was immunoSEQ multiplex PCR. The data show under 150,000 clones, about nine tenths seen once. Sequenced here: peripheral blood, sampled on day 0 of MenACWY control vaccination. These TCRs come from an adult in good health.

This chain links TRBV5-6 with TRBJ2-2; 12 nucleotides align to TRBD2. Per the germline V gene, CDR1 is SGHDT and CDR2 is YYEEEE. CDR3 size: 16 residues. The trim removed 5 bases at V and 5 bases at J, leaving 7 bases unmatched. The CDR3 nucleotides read TGTGCCAGCAGAATGGGACTAGCGGGCCGAACCGGGGAGCTGTTTTTT. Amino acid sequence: CASRMGLAGRTGELFF.

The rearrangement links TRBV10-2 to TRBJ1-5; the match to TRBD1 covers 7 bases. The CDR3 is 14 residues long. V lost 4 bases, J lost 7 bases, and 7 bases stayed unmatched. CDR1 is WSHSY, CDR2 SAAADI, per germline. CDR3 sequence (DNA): TGCGCCAGCAGTGCGCGGCAGGGGGACCAGCCCCAGCATTTT. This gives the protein CASSARQGDQPQHF.

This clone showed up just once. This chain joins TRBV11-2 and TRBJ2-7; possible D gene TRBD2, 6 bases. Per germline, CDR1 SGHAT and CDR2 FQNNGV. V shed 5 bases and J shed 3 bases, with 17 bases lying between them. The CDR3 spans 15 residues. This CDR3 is CASSRRDTWNYEQYF. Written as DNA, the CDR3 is TGTGCCAGCAGCCGGAGGGATACTTGGAACTACGAGCAGTACTTC.

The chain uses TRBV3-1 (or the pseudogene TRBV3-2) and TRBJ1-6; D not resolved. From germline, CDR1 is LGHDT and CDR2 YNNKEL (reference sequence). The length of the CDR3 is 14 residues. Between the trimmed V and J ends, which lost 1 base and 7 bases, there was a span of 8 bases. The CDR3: CASSQVESNSPLHF. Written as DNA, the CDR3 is TGTGCCAGCAGCCAAGTCGAGAGCAATTCACCCCTCCACTTT.

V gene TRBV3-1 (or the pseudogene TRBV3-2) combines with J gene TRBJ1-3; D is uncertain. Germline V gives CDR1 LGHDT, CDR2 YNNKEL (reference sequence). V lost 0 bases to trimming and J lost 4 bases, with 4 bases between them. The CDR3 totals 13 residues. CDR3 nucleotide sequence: TGTGCCAGCAGCCAAGAAGGAGGAAACACCATATATTTT. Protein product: CASSQEGGNTIYF.

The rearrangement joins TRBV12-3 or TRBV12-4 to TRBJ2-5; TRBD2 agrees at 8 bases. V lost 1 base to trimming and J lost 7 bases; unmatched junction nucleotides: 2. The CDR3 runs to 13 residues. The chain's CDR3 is CASSLGRGGTQYF. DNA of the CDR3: TGTGCCAGCAGTTTAGGACGGGGGGGGACCCAGTACTTC.

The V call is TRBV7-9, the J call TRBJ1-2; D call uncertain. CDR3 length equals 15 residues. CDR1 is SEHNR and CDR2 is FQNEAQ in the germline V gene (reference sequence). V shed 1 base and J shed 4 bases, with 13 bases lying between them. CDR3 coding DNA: TGTGCCAGCAGCTTAGGGCTGCTCTTTGGCTATGGCTACACCTTC. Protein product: CASSLGLLFGYGYTF.

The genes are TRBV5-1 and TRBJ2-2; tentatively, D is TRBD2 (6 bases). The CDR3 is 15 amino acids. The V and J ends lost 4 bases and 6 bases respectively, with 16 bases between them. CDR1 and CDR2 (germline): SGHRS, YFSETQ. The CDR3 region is CASSDPGTLAGELFF. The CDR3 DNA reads TGCGCCAGCAGCGATCCCGGGACTTTAGCCGGGGAGCTGTTTTTT.

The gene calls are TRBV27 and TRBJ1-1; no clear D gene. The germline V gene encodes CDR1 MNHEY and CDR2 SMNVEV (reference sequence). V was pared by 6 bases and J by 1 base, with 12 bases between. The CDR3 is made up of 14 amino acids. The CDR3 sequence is CASRPGQWNTEAFF. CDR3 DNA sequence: TGTGCCAGCAGACCGGGCCAATGGAACACTGAAGCTTTCTTT.

CDR3 residues: CSVGTGYSNQPQHF. As DNA, the CDR3 is TGCAGCGTTGGGACAGGGTATAGCAATCAGCCCCAGCATTTT. This sequence joins TRBV29-1 and TRBJ1-5, with 8 positions matching TRBD1. Germline loops: CDR1 SQVTM, CDR2 ANQGSEA. The CDR3 is 14 amino acids. V was pared by 4 bases and J by 0 bases, with 2 bases of the junction left unmatched. Based on the CDR3 plus reference TRBV29-1 and TRBJ1-5, the full variable domain is SAVISQKPSRDICQRGTSLTIQCQVDSQVTMMFWYRQQPGQSLTLIATANQGSEATYESGFVIDKFPISRPNLTFSTLTVSNMSPEDSSIYLCSVGTGYSNQPQHFGDGTRLSIL.

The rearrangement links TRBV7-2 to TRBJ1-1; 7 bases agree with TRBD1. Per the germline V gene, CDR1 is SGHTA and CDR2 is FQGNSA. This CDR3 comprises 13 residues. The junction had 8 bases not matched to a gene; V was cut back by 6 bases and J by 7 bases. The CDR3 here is CASRYTGASEAFF. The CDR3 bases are TGTGCCAGCAGGTATACAGGGGCTAGTGAAGCTTTCTTT.

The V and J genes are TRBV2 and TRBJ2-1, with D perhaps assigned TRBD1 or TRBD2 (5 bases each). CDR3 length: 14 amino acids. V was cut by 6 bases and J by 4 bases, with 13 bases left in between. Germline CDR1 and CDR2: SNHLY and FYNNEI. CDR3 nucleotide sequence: TGTGCCAGCAGGGAACAAGGGGAGTACAATGAGCAGTTCTTC. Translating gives CASREQGEYNEQFF.

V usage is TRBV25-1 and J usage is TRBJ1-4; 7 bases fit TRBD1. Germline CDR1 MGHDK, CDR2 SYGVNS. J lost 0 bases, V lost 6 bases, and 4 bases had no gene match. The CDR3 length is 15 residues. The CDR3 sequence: CASSRGTATNEKLFF. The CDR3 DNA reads TGTGCCAGCAGCCGCGGGACAGCAACTAATGAAAAACTGTTTTTT.

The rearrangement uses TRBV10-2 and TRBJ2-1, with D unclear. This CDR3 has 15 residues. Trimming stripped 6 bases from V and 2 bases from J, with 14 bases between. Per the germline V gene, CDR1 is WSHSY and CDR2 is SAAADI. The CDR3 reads CASSATPETYNEQFF. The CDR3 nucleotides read TGCGCCAGCAGCGCTACCCCGGAAACCTACAATGAGCAGTTCTTC.

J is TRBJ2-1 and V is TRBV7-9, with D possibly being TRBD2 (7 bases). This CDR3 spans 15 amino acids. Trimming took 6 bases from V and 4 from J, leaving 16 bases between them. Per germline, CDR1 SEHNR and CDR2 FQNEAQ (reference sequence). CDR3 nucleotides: TGTGCCAGCAGTCCTAGGGGGGGCTTTTACAATGAGCAGTTCTTC. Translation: CASSPRGGFYNEQFF.

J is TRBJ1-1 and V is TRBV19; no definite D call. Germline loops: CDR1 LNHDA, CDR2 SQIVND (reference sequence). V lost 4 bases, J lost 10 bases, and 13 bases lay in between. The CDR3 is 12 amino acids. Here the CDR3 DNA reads TGTGCCAGTAGTAACAGTTTGTGGGGAGCTTTCTTT. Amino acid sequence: CASSNSLWGAFF.

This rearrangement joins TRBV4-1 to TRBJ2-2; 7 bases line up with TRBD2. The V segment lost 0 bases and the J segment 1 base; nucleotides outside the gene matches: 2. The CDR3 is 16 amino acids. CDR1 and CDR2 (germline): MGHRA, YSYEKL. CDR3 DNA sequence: TGCGCCAGCAGCCAAGATGCGGGGGTGAACACCGGGGAGCTGTTTTTT. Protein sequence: CASSQDAGVNTGELFF.

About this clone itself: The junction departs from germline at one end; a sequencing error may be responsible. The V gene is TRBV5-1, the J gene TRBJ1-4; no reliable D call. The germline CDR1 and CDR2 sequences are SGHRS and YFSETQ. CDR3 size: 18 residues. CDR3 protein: CASSRERPSPTTSEKLFF. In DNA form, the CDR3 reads TGCGCCAGCAGCCGAGAGAGGCCCAGCCCCACAACTAGTGAAAAACTGTTTTTT.